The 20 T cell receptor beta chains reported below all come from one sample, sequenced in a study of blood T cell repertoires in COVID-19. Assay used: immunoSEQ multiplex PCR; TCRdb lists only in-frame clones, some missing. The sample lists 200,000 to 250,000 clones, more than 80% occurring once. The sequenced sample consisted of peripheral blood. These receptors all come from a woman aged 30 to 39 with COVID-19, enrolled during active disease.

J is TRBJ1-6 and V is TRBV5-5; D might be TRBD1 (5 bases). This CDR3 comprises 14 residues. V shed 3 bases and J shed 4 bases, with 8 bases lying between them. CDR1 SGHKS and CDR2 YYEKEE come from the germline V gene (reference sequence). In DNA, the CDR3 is TGTGCCAGCAGCTCCGACAGTTATAATTCACCCCTCCACTTT. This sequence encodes CASSSDSYNSPLHF.

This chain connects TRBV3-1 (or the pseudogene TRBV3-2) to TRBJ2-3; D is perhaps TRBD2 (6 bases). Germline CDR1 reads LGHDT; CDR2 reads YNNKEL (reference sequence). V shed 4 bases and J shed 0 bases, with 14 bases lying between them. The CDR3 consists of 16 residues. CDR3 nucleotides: TGTGCCAGCAGCCCCCCCTTTGGAGGGAGCACAGATACGCAGTATTTT. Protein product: CASSPPFGGSTDTQYF.

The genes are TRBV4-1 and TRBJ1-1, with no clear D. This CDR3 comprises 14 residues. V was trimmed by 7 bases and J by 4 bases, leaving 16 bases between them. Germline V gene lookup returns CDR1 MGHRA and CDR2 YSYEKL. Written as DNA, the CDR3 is TGCGCCAGCACCCTTTCTGCGTTTGGCACTGAAGCTTTCTTT. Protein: CASTLSAFGTEAFF.

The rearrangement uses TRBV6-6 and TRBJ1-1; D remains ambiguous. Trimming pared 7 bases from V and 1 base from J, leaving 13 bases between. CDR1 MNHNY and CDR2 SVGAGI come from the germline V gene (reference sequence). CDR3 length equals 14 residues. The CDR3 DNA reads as TGTGCCAGCACCTGGGAGGAGAGGAACACTGAAGCTTTCTTT. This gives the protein CASTWEERNTEAFF.

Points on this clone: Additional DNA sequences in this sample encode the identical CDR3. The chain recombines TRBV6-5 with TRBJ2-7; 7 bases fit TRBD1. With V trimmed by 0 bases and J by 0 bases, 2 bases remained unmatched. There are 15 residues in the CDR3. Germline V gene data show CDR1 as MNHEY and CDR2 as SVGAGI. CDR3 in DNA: TGTGCCAGCAGTTACTCGACAGGGAGCTCCTACGAGCAGTACTTC. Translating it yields CASSYSTGSSYEQYF.

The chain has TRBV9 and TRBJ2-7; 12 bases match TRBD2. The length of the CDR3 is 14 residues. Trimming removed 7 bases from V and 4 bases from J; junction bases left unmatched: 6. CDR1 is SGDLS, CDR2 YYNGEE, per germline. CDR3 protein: CASGPTSGSYEQYF. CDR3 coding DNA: TGTGCCAGCGGCCCGACTAGCGGGAGTTACGAGCAGTACTTC.

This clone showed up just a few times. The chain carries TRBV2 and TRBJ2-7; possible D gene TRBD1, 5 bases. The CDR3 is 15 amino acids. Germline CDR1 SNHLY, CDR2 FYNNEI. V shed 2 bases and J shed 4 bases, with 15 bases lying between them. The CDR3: CASSEIRTPTYEQYF. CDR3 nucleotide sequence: TGTGCCAGCAGTGAAATAAGGACACCTACGTACGAGCAGTACTTC.

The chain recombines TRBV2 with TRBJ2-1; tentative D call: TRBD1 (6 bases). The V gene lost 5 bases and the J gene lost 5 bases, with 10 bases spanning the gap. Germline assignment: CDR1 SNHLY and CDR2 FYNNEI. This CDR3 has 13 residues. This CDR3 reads CASSPGQNNEQFF. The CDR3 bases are TGTGCCAGCAGTCCCGGACAGAACAATGAGCAGTTCTTC. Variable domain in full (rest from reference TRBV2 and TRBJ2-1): EPEVTQTPSHQVTQMGQEVILRCVPISNHLYFYWYRQILGQKVEFLVSFYNNEISEKSEIFDDQFSVERPDGSNFTLKIRSTKLEDSAMYFCASSPGQNNEQFFGPGTRLTVL.

CDR3 DNA sequence: TGTGCCAGCAGCATGTTACTAGCAGATACGCAGTATTTT. This translates into CASSMLLADTQYF. This rearrangement joins TRBV7-2 to TRBJ2-3, with D possibly matching TRBD2 (5 bases). The ends were cut back, 5 bases at V and 4 bases at J, with 10 bases in the middle. The CDR3 runs 13 residues. Germline V gene lookup returns CDR1 SGHTA and CDR2 FQGNSA. The full variable domain, rest sourced from reference TRBV7-2 and TRBJ2-3, is GAGVSQSPSNKVTEKGKDVELRCDPISGHTALYWYRQSLGQGLEFLIYFQGNSAPDKSGLPSDRFSAERTGGSVSTLTIQRTQQEDSAVYLCASSMLLADTQYFGPGTRLTVL.

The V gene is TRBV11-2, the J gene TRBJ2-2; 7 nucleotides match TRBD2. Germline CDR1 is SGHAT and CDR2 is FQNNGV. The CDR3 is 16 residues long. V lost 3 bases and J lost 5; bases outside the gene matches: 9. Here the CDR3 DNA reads TGTGCCAGCAGCTTTAGTGGGAGGGGCCGGACCGGGGAGCTGTTTTTT. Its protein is CASSFSGRGRTGELFF.

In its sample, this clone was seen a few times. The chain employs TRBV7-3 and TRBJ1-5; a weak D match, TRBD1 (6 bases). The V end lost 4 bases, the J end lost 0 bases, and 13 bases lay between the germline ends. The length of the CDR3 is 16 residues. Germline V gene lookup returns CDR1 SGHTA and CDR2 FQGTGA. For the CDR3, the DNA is TGTGCCAGCAGCTCGCGCCGACAGGATAGCAATCAGCCCCAGCATTTT. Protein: CASSSRRQDSNQPQHF.

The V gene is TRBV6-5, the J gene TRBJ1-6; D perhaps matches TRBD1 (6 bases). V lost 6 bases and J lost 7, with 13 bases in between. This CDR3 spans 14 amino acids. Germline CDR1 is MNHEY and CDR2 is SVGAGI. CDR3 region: CASRAGAQNSPLHF. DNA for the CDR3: TGTGCCAGCAGAGCAGGGGCCCAGAATTCACCCCTCCACTTT.

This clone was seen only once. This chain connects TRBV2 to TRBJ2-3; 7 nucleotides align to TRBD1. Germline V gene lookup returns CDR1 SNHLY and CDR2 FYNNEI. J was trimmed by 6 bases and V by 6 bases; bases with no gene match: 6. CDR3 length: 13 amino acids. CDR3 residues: CASREQGLDTQYF. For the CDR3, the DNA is TGTGCCAGCAGGGAACAGGGGTTGGATACGCAGTATTTT.

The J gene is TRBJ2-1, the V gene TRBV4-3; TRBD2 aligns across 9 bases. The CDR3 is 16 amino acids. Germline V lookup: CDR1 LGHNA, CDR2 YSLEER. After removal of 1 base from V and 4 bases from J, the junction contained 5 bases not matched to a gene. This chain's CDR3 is CASSQVTGLAYNEQFF. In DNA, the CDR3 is TGCGCCAGCAGCCAAGTAACAGGACTAGCGTACAATGAGCAGTTCTTC.

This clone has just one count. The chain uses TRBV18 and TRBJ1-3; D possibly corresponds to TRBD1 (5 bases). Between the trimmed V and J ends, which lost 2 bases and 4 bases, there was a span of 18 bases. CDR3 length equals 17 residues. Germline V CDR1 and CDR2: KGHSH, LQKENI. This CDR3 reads CASSPSQGLSRGNTIYF. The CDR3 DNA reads TGTGCCAGCTCACCAAGTCAGGGCCTTTCGAGAGGAAACACCATATATTTT.

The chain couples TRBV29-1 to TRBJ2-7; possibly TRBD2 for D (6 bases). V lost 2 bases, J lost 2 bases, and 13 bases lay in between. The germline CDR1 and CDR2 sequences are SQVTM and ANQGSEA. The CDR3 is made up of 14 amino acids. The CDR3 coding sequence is TGCAGCGTTGAATCTCGGGGGAGCCCCTACGAGCAGTACTTC. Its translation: CSVESRGSPYEQYF.

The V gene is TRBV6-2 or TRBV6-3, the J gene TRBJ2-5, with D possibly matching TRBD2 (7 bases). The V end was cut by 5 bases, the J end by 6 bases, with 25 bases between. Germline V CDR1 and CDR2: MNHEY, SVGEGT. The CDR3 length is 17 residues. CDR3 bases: TGTGCCAGCAGTGATCCAGGGGAAGCGGGAAGGCGGAAGACCCAGTACTTC. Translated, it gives CASSDPGEAGRRKTQYF.

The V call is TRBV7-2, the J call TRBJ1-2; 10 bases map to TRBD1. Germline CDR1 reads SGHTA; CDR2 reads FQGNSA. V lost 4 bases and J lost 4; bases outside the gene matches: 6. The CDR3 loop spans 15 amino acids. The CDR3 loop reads CASSSSGTGVYGYTF. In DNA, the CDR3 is TGTGCCAGCAGCTCTTCCGGGACAGGGGTCTATGGCTACACCTTC.

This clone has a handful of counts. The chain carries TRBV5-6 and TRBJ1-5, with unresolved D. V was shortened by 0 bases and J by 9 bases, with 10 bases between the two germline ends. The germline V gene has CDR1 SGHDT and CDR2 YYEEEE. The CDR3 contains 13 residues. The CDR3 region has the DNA TGTGCCAGCAGCTTGGGGGCCCGGGGGCCCCAGCATTTT. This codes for CASSLGARGPQHF.

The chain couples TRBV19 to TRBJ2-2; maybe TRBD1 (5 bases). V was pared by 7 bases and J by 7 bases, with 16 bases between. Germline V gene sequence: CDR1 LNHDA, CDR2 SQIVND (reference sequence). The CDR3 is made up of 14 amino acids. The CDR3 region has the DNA TGTGCCAGTACACGCCAGGGCGGAAGCGGGGAGCTGTTTTTT. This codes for CASTRQGGSGELFF. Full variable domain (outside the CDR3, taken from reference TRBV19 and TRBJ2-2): DGGITQSPKYLFRKEGQNVTLSCEQNLNHDAMYWYRQDPGQGLRLIYYSQIVNDFQKGDIAEGYSVSREKKESFPLTVTSAQKNPTAFYLCASTRQGGSGELFFGEGSRLTVL.